What follows is one T cell receptor beta chain and its context. Its antigen is still unknown. No base quality values were provided; no much bigger clone lies one nucleotide off. RNA was extracted using the RNeasy kit, and about 0.5 to 1 ug of the RNA was reverse transcribed with random hexamers. The immunoSEQ multiplex PCR assay, covering 54 Vbeta and 13 Jbeta segments, was used to amplify TCR beta CDR3 regions. PCR amplification bias was corrected using a synthetic template baseline for primer optimization and computational correction. The original methods were these. Only productive sequences were kept, with reads annotated to V, D and J genes according to IMGT and analyzed in immunoSEQ Analyzer. Clonality was calculated as one minus the Shannon entropy normalized by log2 of the number of productive unique sequences. For each patient and control, public and private clones were evaluated within the 100 most prevalent clones. Susac-specific clones were defined as absent from healthy and MS cohorts, 850 to 1,300 published viral clones and other ImmuneACCESS disease sequences. The public reads were reprocessed in TCRdb via fastp at Q25 and MiXCR, keeping in-frame beta chains. Rows merge per CDR3 protein into single entries with the most common DNA and genes. Clone size and V and J calls follow TCRdb, not the original study. For this sample there are 70,000 or so distinct CDR3 sequences; around 96% appear just once. The ten largest clones capture 0.5% to 0.7% of the sample.

These data are taken from a study of CD8 T cells in Susac syndrome (dated by TCRdb to the late 2010s). About the full investigation: Whether CD8+ T cell activation and differentiation in Susac syndrome was antigen driven was tested using repertoire sequencing. The study compared CD8+ T cell repertoire clonality among 12 healthy donors, around 14 Susac syndrome patients and some 16 multiple sclerosis patients. Overall results and qualifications from the work: The study acknowledged that relatively few individuals were included in the TCR sequencing and HLA analysis.

Peripheral blood CD8+ and CD4+ T cells from healthy donors, Susac syndrome patients and multiple sclerosis patients were profiled by high-throughput TCR beta sequencing. The multiple sclerosis controls were treatment-naive patients whose relapsing-remitting disease, either stable or active, fulfilled the revised McDonald criteria. CD8+ TEMRA cells were enriched by FACS, while bulk CD8+ and CD4+ T cells were purified by magnetic negative isolation. Blood was drawn into EDTA tubes, processed within 24 hours, and PBMCs were isolated by density gradient centrifugation. PBMCs intended for TCR sequencing were cryopreserved in liquid nitrogen and thawed later in a water bath at 37 degrees C. The sorted or isolated CD4+, CD8+ and CD8+ TEMRA cells had a purity of 90% or higher. The germline V gene gives CDR1 as MGHRA and CDR2 as YSYEKL. From its cysteine to its phenylalanine, the CDR3 spans 16 amino acids. The read is trimmed to its CDR3 DNA, 48 bases read in frame from base 1. V trim: 1 base; J trim: 1 base; unmatched bases: 4.

Input material: CD8+ T cells from PBMCs. The rearrangement combines TRBV4-1 with TRBJ2-1; 7 central nucleotides agree with TRBD2. This sequence originates from a human donor with multiple sclerosis. The CDR3 protein sequence reads: CASSQAAGRSYNEQFF. The DNA sequence is TGCGCCAGCAGCCAAGCTGCCGGGAGGTCCTACAATGAGCAGTTCTTC.